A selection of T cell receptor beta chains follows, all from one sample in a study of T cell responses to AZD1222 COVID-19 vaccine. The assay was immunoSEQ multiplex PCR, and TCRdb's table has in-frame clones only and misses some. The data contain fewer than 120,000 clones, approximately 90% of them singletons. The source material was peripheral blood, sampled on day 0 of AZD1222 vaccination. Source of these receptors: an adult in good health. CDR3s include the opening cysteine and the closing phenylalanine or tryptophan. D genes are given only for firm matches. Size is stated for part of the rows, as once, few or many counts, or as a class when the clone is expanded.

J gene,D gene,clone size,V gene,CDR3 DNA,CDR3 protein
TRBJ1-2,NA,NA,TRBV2,TGTGCCAGTCTTTCGGGGCCAGGGGTTAACTATGGCTACACCTTC,CASLSGPGVNYGYTF
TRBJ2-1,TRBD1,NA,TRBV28,TGTGCCAGCTTCGACACCGGGGGACAGGGGATTAATGAGCAGTTCTTC,CASFDTGGQGINEQFF
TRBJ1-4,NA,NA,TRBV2,TGTGCCCTGGGGTCCACAACTAATGAAAAACTGTTTTTT,CALGSTTNEKLFF
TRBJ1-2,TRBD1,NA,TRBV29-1,TGCAGCGCCCATCTGACAGGGCCTGGCTACACCTTC,CSAHLTGPGYTF
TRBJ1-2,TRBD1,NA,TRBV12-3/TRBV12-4,TGTGCCAGCGGCAGGGACAGGGGGCATGGCTACACCTTC,CASGRDRGHGYTF
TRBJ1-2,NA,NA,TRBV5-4,TGTGCCAGCAGCTTGTTGTTTGGTTCCAAAGATGGCTACACCTTC,CASSLLFGSKDGYTF
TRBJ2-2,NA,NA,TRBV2,TGTGCCAGCAGTGAGGCCAGGGGAGTTGGTAACACCGGGGAGCTGTTTTTT,CASSEARGVGNTGELFF
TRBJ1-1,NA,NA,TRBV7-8,TGTGCCAGCAGCTTGGGGAGCGGCATTCAAGCTTTCTTT,CASSLGSGIQAFF
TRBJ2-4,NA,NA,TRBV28,TGTGCCAGCAGTTTACGAACACTAGCCAAAAACATTCAGTACTTC,CASSLRTLAKNIQYF
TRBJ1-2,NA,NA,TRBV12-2,TGTGCAAGCGAGGGGGACAGGGAATGCTATGGCTACACCTTC,CASEGDRECYGYTF
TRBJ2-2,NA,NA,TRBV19,TGTGCCAGTAGTACAACGCCCGGGGAGCTGTTTTTT,CASSTTPGELFF
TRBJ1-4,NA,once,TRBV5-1,TGCGCCAGCAGCTTAGGTGCGGGGGGAGGTGAAAAACTGTTTTTT,CASSLGAGGGEKLFF
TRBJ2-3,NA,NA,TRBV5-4,TGTGCCAGCAGCTTGGCCTCAGGGCACACAGATACGCAGTATTTT,CASSLASGHTDTQYF
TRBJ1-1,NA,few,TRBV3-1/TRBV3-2,TGTGCCAGCAGCCAAGATAAACTGAACACTGAAGCTTTCTTT,CASSQDKLNTEAFF
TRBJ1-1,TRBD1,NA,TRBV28,TGTGCCAGCCGCGCAGGGGGACGAGGGATTCATCTACGTGAAGCTTTCTTT,CASRAGGRGIHLREAFF
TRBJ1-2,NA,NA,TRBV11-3,TGTGCCAGCAGTTTAGGGGCAGGTTCTGCTGGCTATGGCTACACCTTC,CASSLGAGSAGYGYTF
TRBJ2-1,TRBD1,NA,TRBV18,TGTGCCAGCTCCCTTCGACAGGGCGATGAGCAGTTCTTC,CASSLRQGDEQFF
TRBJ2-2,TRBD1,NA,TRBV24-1,TGTGCCACCAGTGAAAGGACAGGGGGCGACACCGGGGAGCTGTTTTTT,CATSERTGGDTGELFF
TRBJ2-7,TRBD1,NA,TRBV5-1,TGCGCCAGCAGCTTGTGGGACAGGGGCTCGCCCTACGAGCAGTACTTC,CASSLWDRGSPYEQYF
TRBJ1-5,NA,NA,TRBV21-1,TGTGCCAGCAGCAGGACAGGGTATAGCAATCAGCCCCAGCATTTT,CASSRTGYSNQPQHF
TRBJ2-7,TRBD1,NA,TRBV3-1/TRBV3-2,TGTGCCAGCAGCCTTCACCGGGACAGGGCTGTTGGCGAGCAGTACTTC,CASSLHRDRAVGEQYF
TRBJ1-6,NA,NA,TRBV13,TGTGCCAGCAGCCGAGGGGGTTCACCCCTCCACTTT,CASSRGGSPLHF
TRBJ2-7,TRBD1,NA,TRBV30,TGTGCCTGGGGAACCGGGACAGGTTTAGACGAGCAGTACTTC,CAWGTGTGLDEQYF
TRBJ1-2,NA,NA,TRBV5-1,TGCGCCAGCAGCTTGTCTTGGCGGGAAAACTATGGCTACACCTTC,CASSLSWRENYGYTF
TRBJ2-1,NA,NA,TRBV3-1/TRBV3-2,TGTGCCAGCAGCCACTCTTTGGCTGCCTACAATGAGCAGTTCTTC,CASSHSLAAYNEQFF
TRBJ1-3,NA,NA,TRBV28,TGTGCCAGCACCCCCGGGGGCACTGGAAACACCATATATTTT,CASTPGGTGNTIYF
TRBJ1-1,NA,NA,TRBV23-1,TGCGCCAGCAGTCAAGGGCGTCAGGGTGGGGACACTGAAGCTTTCTTT,CASSQGRQGGDTEAFF
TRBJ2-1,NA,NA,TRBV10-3,TGTGCCATCAGTGAGTCGACAGGACTAGGGGAATACAATGAGCAGTTCTTC,CAISESTGLGEYNEQFF
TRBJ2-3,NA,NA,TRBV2,TGTGCCAGCAGTTTCCAACTTACAGATACGCAGTATTTT,CASSFQLTDTQYF
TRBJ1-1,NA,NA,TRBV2,TGTGCCAGCAGTGAAATTCGGGGGAACACTGAAGCTTTCTTT,CASSEIRGNTEAFF
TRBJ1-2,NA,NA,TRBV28,TGTGCCAGCAGTTCGGGTACAGCTTCCTATGGCTACACCTTC,CASSSGTASYGYTF
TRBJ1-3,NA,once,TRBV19,TGTGCCAGTAGTTGGGGGACTGCCTCCACCATATATTTT,CASSWGTASTIYF
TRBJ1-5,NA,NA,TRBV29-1,TGCAGCGTTGGCTACAGTAACAATCAGCCCCAGCATTTT,CSVGYSNNQPQHF
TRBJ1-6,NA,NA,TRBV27,TGTGCCAGCAGAGAGTCCTATAATTCACCCCTCCACTTT,CASRESYNSPLHF
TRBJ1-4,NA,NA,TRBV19,TGTGCCAGTAGTATGGCAGTGAATGAAAAACTGTTTTTT,CASSMAVNEKLFF
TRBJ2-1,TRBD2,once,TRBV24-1,TGTGCCACCAGTTCTAGCGGGGGGGTGTACAATGAGCAGTTCTTC,CATSSSGGVYNEQFF
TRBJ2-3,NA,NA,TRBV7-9,TGTGCCAGCAGCTTAGTAGAGGGTAGCACAGATACGCAGTATTTT,CASSLVEGSTDTQYF
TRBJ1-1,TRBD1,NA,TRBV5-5,TGTGCCAGCAGCAGTATACAGGGGGCTTGGGGAACTGGAGCTTTCTTT,CASSSIQGAWGTGAFF
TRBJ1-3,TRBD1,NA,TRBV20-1,TGCAGTGCTAGTGACAGGGTAGGAAACACCATATATTTT,CSASDRVGNTIYF
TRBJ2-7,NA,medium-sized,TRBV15,TGTGCCACCAGTACTGCAGGGGCCGAGCAGTACTTC,CATSTAGAEQYF
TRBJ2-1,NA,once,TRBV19,TGTGCCAGTAGTACCTTCCGGAATGAGCAGTTCTTC,CASSTFRNEQFF
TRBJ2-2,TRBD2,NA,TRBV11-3,TGTGCCAGCAGCTCGATTGTAGCGGGGGCACTCACCGGGGAGCTGTTTTTT,CASSSIVAGALTGELFF
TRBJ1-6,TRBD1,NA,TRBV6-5,TGTGCCAGCACCCAGGACAGGTCTCCCCTCCACTTT,CASTQDRSPLHF
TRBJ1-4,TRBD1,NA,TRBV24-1,TGTGCCACCAGTGAAACGGGACAGTATAATGAAAAACTGTTTTTT,CATSETGQYNEKLFF
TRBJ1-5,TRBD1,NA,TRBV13,TGTGCCAGCAGCCGTACAGGGGGCGGGTTTCGCAATCAGCCCCAGCATTTT,CASSRTGGGFRNQPQHF
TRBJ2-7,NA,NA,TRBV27,TGTGCCAGCAGCCCCAGGGGTTTCTACGAGCAGTACTTC,CASSPRGFYEQYF
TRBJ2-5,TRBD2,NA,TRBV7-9,TGTGCCAGCAGCCCCAGACTAGCGGTAAAAGAGACCCAGTACTTC,CASSPRLAVKETQYF
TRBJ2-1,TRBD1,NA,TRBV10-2,TGCGCCAGCAGCGTATCCGGGCAGGGGGCTCAGAATGAGCAGTTCTTC,CASSVSGQGAQNEQFF
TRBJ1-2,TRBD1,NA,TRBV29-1,TGCAGCTCGTACAAAGGACAGGGGGCTGATGGCTACACCTTC,CSSYKGQGADGYTF
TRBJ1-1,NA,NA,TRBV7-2,TGTGCCAGCAGCTTAGGGTCGCGGGGGCAGGGGTTTGACACTGAAGCTTTCTTT,CASSLGSRGQGFDTEAFF
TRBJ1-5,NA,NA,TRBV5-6,TGTGCCAGCAGCTTGGCCGCATATAGCAATCAGCCCCAGCATTTT,CASSLAAYSNQPQHF
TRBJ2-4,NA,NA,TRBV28,TGTGCCAGCAGTTTAAAGGGGTTAGCCAAAAACATTCAGTACTTC,CASSLKGLAKNIQYF
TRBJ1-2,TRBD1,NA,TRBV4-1,TGCGCCAGCAGCCAAGAACGGGGGACAGGGTATGGCTACACCTTC,CASSQERGTGYGYTF
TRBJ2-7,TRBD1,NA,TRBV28,TGTGCCAGCACTTGGACAGGACGCTACGAGCAGTACTTC,CASTWTGRYEQYF
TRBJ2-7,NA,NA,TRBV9,TGTGCCAGCAGCCCAACTCCTGACCTGATTCTCTACGAGCAGTACTTC,CASSPTPDLILYEQYF